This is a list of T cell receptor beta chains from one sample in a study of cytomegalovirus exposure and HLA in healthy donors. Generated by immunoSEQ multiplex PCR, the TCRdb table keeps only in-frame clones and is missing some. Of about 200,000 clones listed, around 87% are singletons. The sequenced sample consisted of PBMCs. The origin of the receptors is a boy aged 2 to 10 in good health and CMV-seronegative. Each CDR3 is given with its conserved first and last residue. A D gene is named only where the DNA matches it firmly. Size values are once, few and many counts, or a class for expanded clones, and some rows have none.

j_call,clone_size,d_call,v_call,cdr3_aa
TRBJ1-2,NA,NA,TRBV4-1,CASSQDRGDYGYTF
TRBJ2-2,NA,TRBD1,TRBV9,CASSAGTGSLASGELFF
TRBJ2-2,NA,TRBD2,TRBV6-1,CASSVNSGGPNTGELFF
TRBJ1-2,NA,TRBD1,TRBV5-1,CASSPTGGNYGYTF
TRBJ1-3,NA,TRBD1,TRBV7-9,CASSPYRGAGNTIYF
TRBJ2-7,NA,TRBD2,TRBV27,CASSPRLAGGPGEQYF
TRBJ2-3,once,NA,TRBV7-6,CASSLGRGGLATDTQYF
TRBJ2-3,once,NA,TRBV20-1,CSPVTDTQYF
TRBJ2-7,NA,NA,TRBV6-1,CASSDSGGAYEQYF
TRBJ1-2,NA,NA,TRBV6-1,CASSEALGQRYGYTF
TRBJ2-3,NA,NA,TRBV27,CASSPNQGTYRTDTQYF
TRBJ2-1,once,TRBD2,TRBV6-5,CASQRGTSYNEQFF
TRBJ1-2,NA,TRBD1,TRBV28,CASSWTGVDYGYTF
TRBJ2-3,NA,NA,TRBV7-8,CASELEGPRLTDTQYF
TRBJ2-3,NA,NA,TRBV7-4,CASSLEQGSTDTQYF
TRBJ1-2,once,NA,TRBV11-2,CASSQLGDYGYTF
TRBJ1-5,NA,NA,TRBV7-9,CASSASAQPQHF
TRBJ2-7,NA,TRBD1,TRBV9,CASSRGQGVYEQYF
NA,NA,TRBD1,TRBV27,CASRLWDRLSYEQYF
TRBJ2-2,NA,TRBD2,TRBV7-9,CSSSFRAGGPNTGELFF
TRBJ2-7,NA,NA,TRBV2,CASTLRMTYEQYF
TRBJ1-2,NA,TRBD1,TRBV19,CAVGTGHYGYTF
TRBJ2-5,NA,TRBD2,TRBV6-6,CASRLAGGEETQYF
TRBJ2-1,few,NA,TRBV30,CAWSVPSLPYNEQFF
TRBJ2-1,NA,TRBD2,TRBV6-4,CASSLQAGMTYNEQFF
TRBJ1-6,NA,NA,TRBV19,CASSPVKNSPLHF
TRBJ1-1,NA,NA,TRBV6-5,CASSPAHSNTEAFF
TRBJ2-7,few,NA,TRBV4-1,CASSQESAGLVDEQYF
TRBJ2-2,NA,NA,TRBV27,CASSLSTVGGNTGELFF
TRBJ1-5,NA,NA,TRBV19,CASTWKGPLSNQPQHF
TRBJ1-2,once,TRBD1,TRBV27,CASSSLDRGHGYTF
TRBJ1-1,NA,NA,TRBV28,CASSLVAVMNTEAFF
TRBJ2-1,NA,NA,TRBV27,CASLKPGFYNEQFF
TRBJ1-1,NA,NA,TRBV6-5,CASSYGETEAFF
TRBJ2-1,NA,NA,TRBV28,CASREQGGNEQFF
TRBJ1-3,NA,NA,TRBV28,CASNRRGSGNTIYF
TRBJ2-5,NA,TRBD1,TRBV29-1,CSAAGQGPNQETQYF
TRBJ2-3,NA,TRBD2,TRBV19,CASSPGVGYSGAADTQYF
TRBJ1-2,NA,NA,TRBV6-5,CASYRVARGYTF
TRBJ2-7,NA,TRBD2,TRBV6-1,CASSEAGPLAPEQYF
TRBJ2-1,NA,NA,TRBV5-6,CASSSLLSSYNEQFF
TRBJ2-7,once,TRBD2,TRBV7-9,CASSRLAGEVDEQYF